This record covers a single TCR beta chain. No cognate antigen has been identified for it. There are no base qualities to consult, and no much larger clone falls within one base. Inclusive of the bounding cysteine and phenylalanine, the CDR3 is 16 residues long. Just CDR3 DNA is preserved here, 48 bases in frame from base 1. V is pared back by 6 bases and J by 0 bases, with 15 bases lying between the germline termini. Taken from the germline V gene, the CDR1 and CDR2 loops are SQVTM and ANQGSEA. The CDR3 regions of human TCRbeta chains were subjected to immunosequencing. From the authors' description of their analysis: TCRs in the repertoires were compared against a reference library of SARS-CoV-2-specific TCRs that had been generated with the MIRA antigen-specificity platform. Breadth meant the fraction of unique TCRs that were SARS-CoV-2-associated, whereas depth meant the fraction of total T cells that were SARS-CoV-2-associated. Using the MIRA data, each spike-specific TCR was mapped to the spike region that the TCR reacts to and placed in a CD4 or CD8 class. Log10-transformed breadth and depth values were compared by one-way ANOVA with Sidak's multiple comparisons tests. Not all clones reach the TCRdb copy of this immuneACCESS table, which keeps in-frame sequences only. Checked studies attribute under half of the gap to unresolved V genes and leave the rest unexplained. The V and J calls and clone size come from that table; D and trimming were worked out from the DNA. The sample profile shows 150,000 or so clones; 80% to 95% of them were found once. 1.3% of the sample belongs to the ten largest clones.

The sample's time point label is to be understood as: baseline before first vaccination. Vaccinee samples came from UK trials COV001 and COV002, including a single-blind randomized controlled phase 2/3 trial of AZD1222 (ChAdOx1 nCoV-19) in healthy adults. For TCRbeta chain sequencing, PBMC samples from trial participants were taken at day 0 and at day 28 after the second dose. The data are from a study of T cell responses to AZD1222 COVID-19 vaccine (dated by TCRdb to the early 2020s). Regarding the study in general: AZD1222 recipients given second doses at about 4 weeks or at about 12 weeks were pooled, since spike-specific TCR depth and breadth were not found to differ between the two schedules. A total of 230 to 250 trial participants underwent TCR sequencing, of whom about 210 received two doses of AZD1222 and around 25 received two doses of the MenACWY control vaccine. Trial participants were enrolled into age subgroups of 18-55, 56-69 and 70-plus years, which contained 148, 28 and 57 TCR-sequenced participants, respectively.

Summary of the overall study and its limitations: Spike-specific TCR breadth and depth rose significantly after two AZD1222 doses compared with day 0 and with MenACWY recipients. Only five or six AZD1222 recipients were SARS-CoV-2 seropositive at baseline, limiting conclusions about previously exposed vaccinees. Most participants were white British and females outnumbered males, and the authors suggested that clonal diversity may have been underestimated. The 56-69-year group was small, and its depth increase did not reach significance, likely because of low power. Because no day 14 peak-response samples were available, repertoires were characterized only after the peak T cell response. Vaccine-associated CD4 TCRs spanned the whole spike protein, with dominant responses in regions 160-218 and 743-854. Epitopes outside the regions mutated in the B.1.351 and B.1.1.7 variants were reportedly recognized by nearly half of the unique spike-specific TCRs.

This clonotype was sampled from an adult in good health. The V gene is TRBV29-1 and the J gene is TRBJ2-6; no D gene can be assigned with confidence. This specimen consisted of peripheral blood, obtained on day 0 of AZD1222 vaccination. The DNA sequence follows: TGCAGCGTCCGAACAGTAGGAGCCTCTGGGGCCAACGTCCTGACTTTC. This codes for CSVRTVGASGANVLTF.